One and the same sample provided the 14 T cell receptor beta chains below, sequenced in a study of blood T cell repertoires in COVID-19. The method was immunoSEQ multiplex PCR; TCRdb's version includes in-frame clones alone and lacks a portion of them. This sample has about 320,000 clones, with more than 85% found just once. Sequencing was performed on PBMCs or T cells enriched from blood (not recorded which). The receptors stem from a woman aged 25 to 39 who had been exposed to COVID-19.

This clone was detected only once. V and J are TRBV2 and TRBJ1-3; 7 bases are shared with TRBD1. There are 15 residues in the CDR3. J gave up 9 bases and V 4 bases, and 12 bases lay outside the gene matches. CDR1 SNHLY and CDR2 FYNNEI come from the germline V gene. The CDR3 DNA sequence: TGTGCCAGCAGTGTCGAGGGGGCGCCCCAAGTCACCATATATTTT. It is translated as CASSVEGAPQVTIYF.

This sequence joins TRBV20-1 and TRBJ1-2; D gene unclear. CDR1 is DFQATT and CDR2 is SNEGSKA in the germline V gene (reference sequence). Trimming shortened V by 2 bases and J by 7 bases, and 8 bases separated the two germline ends. This CDR3 contains 11 residues. CDR3 in amino acids: CSARQRGGYTF. CDR3 DNA: TGCAGTGCTAGACAGAGAGGTGGCTACACCTTC.

V gene TRBV11-2 combines with J gene TRBJ2-5; D is perhaps TRBD1 (6 bases). Trimming shortened V by 5 bases and J by 5 bases, and 12 bases separated the two germline ends. This CDR3 comprises 13 residues. In germline, CDR1 is SGHAT, CDR2 FQNNGV. The CDR3 loop is CASSLGARETQYF. The CDR3 nucleotides are TGTGCCAGCAGCCTGGGGGCTAGGGAGACCCAGTACTTC.

The chain carries TRBV30 and TRBJ1-2, with D uncertain. There are 13 residues in the CDR3. Germline CDR1 reads GTSNPN; CDR2 reads SVGIG (reference sequence). V lost 2 bases and J lost 0, with 7 bases in between. The CDR3 DNA reads TGTGCCTGGAGTCGAGTAGCTAACTATGGCTACACCTTC. Translation: CAWSRVANYGYTF.

This clone appeared a few times. The CDR3 sequence is CATSRDSSGRGLGEQFF. The CDR3 DNA sequence: TGTGCCACCAGCAGGGACTCTAGCGGCCGTGGCCTCGGGGAGCAGTTCTTC. The chain has TRBV15 and TRBJ2-1; 7 positions match TRBD2. Germline V CDR1 and CDR2: LNHNV, YYDKDF (reference sequence). The J segment lost 10 bases and the V segment lost 3 bases, leaving 18 bases of the junction unmatched. This CDR3 spans 17 amino acids.

This chain connects TRBV4-3 to TRBJ2-3; 7 nucleotides align to TRBD1. Germline V lookup: CDR1 LGHNA, CDR2 YSLEER. This CDR3 spans 15 amino acids. V was clipped by 1 base and J by 4 bases; unmatched bases: 5. CDR3 sequence reads: CASSQVTGSADTQYF. The CDR3 coding sequence is TGCGCCAGCAGCCAAGTGACAGGGAGCGCAGATACGCAGTATTTT.

This clone showed up just a few times. The chain carries TRBV3-1 (or the pseudogene TRBV3-2) and TRBJ1-5, with 10 bases identical to TRBD1. This CDR3 region has 15 residues. Trimming took 4 bases from V and 5 from J; bases not matched to a gene: 5. Germline loops: CDR1 LGHDT, CDR2 YNNKEL (reference sequence). For the CDR3, the DNA is TGTGCCAGCAGCCGAGCGGACAGGGGGGATCAGCCCCAGCATTTT. Translation gives CASSRADRGDQPQHF.

The chain has TRBV7-9 and TRBJ1-1; TRBD1 matches at 7 bases. The CDR3 sequence is 14 residues long. Unmatched junction bases numbered 7, after V lost 1 base and J lost 8 bases. Looked up from germline, CDR1 is SEHNR and CDR2 is FQNEAQ (reference sequence). The CDR3 nucleotides are TGTGCCAGCAGCTTAGGGACAGGCCAAAACGAAGCTTTCTTT. Amino acid sequence: CASSLGTGQNEAFF.

The rearrangement links TRBV2 to TRBJ1-6; 9 bases match TRBD1. Trimming at V came to 6 bases and at J to 10 bases, leaving 7 bases not matched to a gene. Per the germline V gene, CDR1 is SNHLY and CDR2 is FYNNEI. The CDR3 loop spans 14 amino acids. The CDR3 sequence is CASRTGTGNSPLHF. The CDR3 region has the DNA TGTGCCAGCAGAACCGGGACAGGGAACTCACCCCTCCACTTT.

The chain has TRBV9 and TRBJ1-6; TRBD1 matches at 10 bases. Germline trimming cut 3 bases from V and 8 bases from J; bases unmatched to any gene: 2. This CDR3 spans 14 amino acids. CDR1 SGDLS and CDR2 YYNGEE come from the germline V gene. The DNA for the CDR3 is TGTGCCAGCAGCGCGGACAGGGGGGATTCACCCCTCCACTTT. Its translation is CASSADRGDSPLHF.

The chain couples TRBV27 to TRBJ2-1; tentatively, D is TRBD2 (6 bases). In germline, CDR1 is MNHEY, CDR2 SMNVEV (reference sequence). V was shortened by 7 bases and J by 2 bases, with 18 bases between the two germline ends. This CDR3 has 16 amino acids. The CDR3 region is CASTPGRSSPYNEQFF. The CDR3 DNA reads as TGTGCCAGCACCCCGGGGAGGAGTAGCCCCTACAATGAGCAGTTCTTC.

This clone was counted a single time. The J gene is TRBJ2-2, the V gene TRBV24-1, with 7 bases aligning to TRBD1. This CDR3 comprises 15 residues. The junction had 4 bases not matched to a gene; V was cut back by 3 bases and J by 4 bases. Per germline, CDR1 KGHDR and CDR2 SFDVKD. CDR3 amino acids: CATSDKYRGTGELFF. The CDR3 bases are TGTGCCACCAGTGATAAGTACAGGGGCACCGGGGAGCTGTTTTTT.

The chain uses TRBV7-9 and TRBJ1-2, with 7 bases matching TRBD1. With V trimmed by 4 bases and J by 5 bases, 7 bases remained unmatched. The CDR3 extends over 14 amino acids. Germline-derived CDR1 and CDR2 are SEHNR and FQNEAQ (reference sequence). The CDR3 nucleotides read TGTGCCAGCAGCTCTGTCGGGACAGAATATGGCTACACCTTC. Protein product: CASSSVGTEYGYTF. The whole variable domain, remainder taken from reference TRBV7-9 and TRBJ1-2, is DTGVSQNPRHKITKRGQNVTFRCDPISEHNRLYWYRQTLGQGPEFLTYFQNEAQLEKSRLLSDRFSAERPKGSFSTLEIQRTEQGDSAMYLCASSSVGTEYGYTFGSGTRLTVV.

The V gene is TRBV18, the J gene TRBJ2-3; TRBD1 might be the D (6 bases). Germline CDR1 KGHSH, CDR2 LQKENI. V was cut by 0 bases and J by 3 bases, with 13 bases left in between. The CDR3 extends over 16 amino acids. The CDR3 spells CASSPPRGARTDTQYF. The CDR3 DNA sequence: TGTGCCAGCTCACCACCCAGGGGCGCGAGGACAGATACGCAGTATTTT.